This T cell receptor (beta chain) came from a study of cytomegalovirus exposure and HLA in healthy donors (TCRdb year 2017). Describing the broader study: An earlier analysis of approximately 600 of the donors reported 250 to 350 Gb of sequence data and about 100 million unique TCR beta sequences from about 179 million T cells. About 5 DR-DQ haplotypes were handled as single units for association and clustering, since linkage in the cohort was strong. Genome-wide SNP genotypes for about 60% of the roughly 670 donors were used in a later genetic analysis, which treated that subset as a discovery cohort. The study aimed to test whether cataloging public T cell receptors could reveal signatures of past pathogen exposure. All discovery cohort repertoires had been generated using a single sequencing platform. To predict cytomegalovirus infection status, the study brought together high-throughput TCR immunosequencing, statistical association of individual TCRs with disease status, and machine learning. Rather than drawing on any new phenotypic data, the later analysis identified candidate immune exposures from TCR beta sequences and the way those sequences occurred across donors. To decide whether each TCR beta V gene segment behaved as functional or pseudogenic, an earlier analysis of over 500 of the donors relied on high-throughput TCR beta sequencing. Donor age, sex, ethnicity and CMV serostatus were collected together with the repertoire data. Roughly 300 gigabases of sequencing data and around 85 million unique TCR sequences made up an early release that covered approximately 620 HLA-typed donors. Of the 300 to 450 genotyped donors, 70% to 90% were placed in the genetic ancestry cluster associated with self-reported Caucasian donors. Both class I and class II loci were covered by HLA typing, at four-digit resolution. To study patterns of TCR occurrence, a later analysis re-analyzed previously published TCR beta repertoires from under 750 donors and added high-resolution HLA genotyping. The study profiled the T cell repertoires of 550 to 700 subjects by immunosequencing and related them to cytomegalovirus serostatus. In addition to the first cohort of 650 to 800 subjects, a separate validation cohort of approximately 120 different subjects was used. Among roughly 400 genotyped donors of the cohort, an average of roughly 230,000 unique TCR beta nucleotide sequences was sequenced per donor, of which about 20% were non-productive. Typing coverage varied by locus: roughly 629-640 donors for A, B, C, DRB1 and DQB1; roughly 510 for DQA1; over 600 for DPA1; approximately 470 for DPB1. Findings and caveats that apply to the study as a whole: In a later analysis, most CMV-associated TCR beta chains were found to appear HLA-restricted, with HLA associations seemingly driven largely by CMV exposure. In a later genetic analysis, a missense DCLRE1C variant was associated with V-gene and J-gene trimming of TCR beta chains, and the association was replicated in an independent cohort. For the cohort, immune exposure information was limited to CMV serostatus. This cohort had only TCR beta chains sequenced, and the lack of alpha or paired-chain data limited which features could be detected. A further reported finding was that TCR beta sequences accurately predicted the HLA-A and HLA-B alleles for most subjects in the first cohort. In both the original and validation cohorts, the classifier was reported to diagnose cytomegalovirus status with high specificity and sensitivity. In the study, some 160 TCR beta chains were listed as associated with cytomegalovirus. In a later analysis, some 17,000 TCR beta sequences were associated with specific HLA alleles at a false discovery rate of 0.05. Some IMGT-functional V segments, including TRBV6-2 and TRBV6-3, could not be told apart with the 87-base-pair reads, so those segments were excluded. Assigning TCR associations to individual alleles was difficult when HLA alleles, especially DR and DQ, strongly co-occurred. Because HLA typing was missing for some donors at each locus, association tests included only the typed subset. While some public TCRs were present in many individuals, most TCR sequences turned up only very rarely across donors. A group of highly shared sequence variants was considered likely to be a technical artifact of the sequencing pipeline. A later analysis found that HLA-associated TCR beta chains were more clonally expanded and had lower generation probabilities than equally common non-associated chains. Broadly in line with IMGT annotations, most TCR beta V segments showed up in productive rearrangements about 90% or about 30% of the time in an earlier analysis of under 700 of the donors. It was suggested by the authors that the approach could potentially be generalized to other disease states and immunological phenotypes. In a later analysis, the rate of TCR association differed among HLA loci, with DRB1 alleles having the most associated TCRs and HLA-C alleles having the fewest. Sequencing depth was assumed to be roughly uniform across donors in the presence/absence analyses, though that assumption may not hold. Several of the top co-occurrence clusters appeared to be linked to parvovirus B19, influenza, CMV and Epstein-Barr virus, according to a later analysis. Because counts were too low, seventeen rarely observed V segments, including chromosome 9 orphons, were left out of the earlier analysis of some 640 of the donors. Linkage disequilibrium might explain the correlated functional status among segregating V segments, but an unknown experimental factor could not be excluded. A later genetic analysis reported fewer N-insertions in productive TCRs among donors in an Asian-associated ancestry cluster than the roughly 700-donor mean. In vitro tests confirmed that a few of the cytomegalovirus-associated TCR beta chains recognize cytomegalovirus antigens.

Its CDR3 holds 14 amino acids, cysteine through phenylalanine. Only CDR3 DNA remains: 42 bases, in frame from the first base. The junction shows trimming of 5 bases on V and 4 bases on J, and the gene matches do not reach 7 bases of it. The germline V gene specifies MRHNA as CDR1 and SNTAGT as CDR2. In this sample, this clone turned up a few times. Its specific antigen is unknown. Base qualities are not recorded, but no much larger clone differs from it by a single base. Library creation used the immunoSEQ multiplex PCR assay. The multiplex PCR relied on a mix of 60 forward primers for TCR Vbeta segments and 13 reverse primers for TCR Jbeta segments. A multiplex PCR assay on genomic DNA amplified the CDR3 region of rearranged TCR beta genes. The Illumina HiSeq System was used to sequence the amplified TCR beta libraries as 87-base-pair reads. Per the source publication's procedure: A later analysis counted tens of millions of unique TCR beta chains across the 550 to 700 repertoires, and 9 million to 14 million of these chains were shared by at least two donors. Raw reads were error-corrected and collapsed into unique sequences with a nearest-neighbor algorithm that merged closely related sequences to remove PCR and sequencing errors. Alignment of CDR3 sequences to IMGT reference sequences was used to assign V, D and J gene segments. Each retained sequence needed at least a six-nucleotide match to both a V gene segment and a J gene segment. Rearrangements were called productive when the CDR3 lacked stop codons and stayed in frame with V and J; all others were non-productive. CDR3 was defined according to IMGT convention as the region running from the second conserved V-encoded cysteine to the conserved J-encoded phenylalanine. In an earlier analysis of roughly 610 of the donors, sequences lacking an unambiguous match to a single V gene segment were excluded. In an earlier analysis of a few hundred of the donors, a V segment was called functional when productive rearrangements were above 56.7%, and segregating when the standard deviation between donors exceeded 5%. A statistical classification framework was developed to diagnose cytomegalovirus status using the catalog of TCR beta chain sequences. In a later analysis, TCR nucleotide sequences were compared against IMGT/GENE-DB human TR gene sequences so that V and J genes could be assigned. A later analysis assigned CDR3 sequences and most-parsimonious VDJ recombination scenarios with the TCRdist pipeline. In a later analysis, each TCR beta chain was defined by its CDR3 amino acid sequence together with its V-gene family, and reads lacking a unique V-gene family were excluded. To address suspected cross-contamination and a sequencing artifact, a later analysis removed a few hundred highly shared, low-generation-probability nucleotide sequences. For each public chain, a later analysis derived a clonal expansion index from normalized ranks of inferred template counts within each repertoire. In a later analysis, generation probabilities were computed with a VDJ recombination model fitted to out-of-frame rearrangements, and the resulting probabilities were checked against IGoR. Hypergeometric tests were used in a later analysis to score TCR-TCR, TCR-HLA and TCR-CMV co-occurrence, with a repertoire-size bias correction applied to the TCR pairs. In a later analysis, false discovery rates were estimated by permuting HLA or CMV assignments 20 times. In a later analysis, co-occurring TCRs were grouped with DBSCAN, and TCRdist sequence similarity was added when clustering was performed within HLA-allele-positive subsets. Repertoires with fewer than 30,000 or more than 120,000 public chains, plus five repertoires with anomalous nucleotide sharing, were excluded from co-occurrence clustering. What TCRdb holds here is the immuneACCESS table cut down to in-frame rearrangements. Part of the clones is not present; checked against another copy, under half of the missing clones reflect an unresolved V gene, and the others are unexplained. V, J and clone size are those of that table, while D and trimming were read from the DNA. The sample table holds some 160,000 clones, of which over 80% were seen once. The ten largest clones add up to approximately 2.2% of the sample.

The cohort consisted of 600 to 700 healthy bone marrow donors. All cohort members were sampled while nominally healthy, although unrecorded immune exposures were likely present. The donor was CMV seronegative and was included in the group of about 400 seronegative cohort members. Each donor provided a peripheral blood sample, and peripheral blood mononuclear cells were used for TCR beta sequencing. Genomic DNA was extracted from the blood cell samples with the Qiagen DNeasy Blood Extraction Kit. Sequencing was done on a sample of PBMCs. The source is a male donor in good health and CMV-seronegative. The sequence joins TRBV6-4 to TRBJ1-1; 7 bases in the middle match TRBD1. This receptor carries the CDR3 CASSPRQGGTEAFF. The base sequence is TGTGCCAGCAGTCCCAGGCAGGGGGGCACTGAAGCTTTCTTT.